These 21 T cell receptor beta chains share one sample of origin, sequenced in a study of blood T cells in healthy people across ages (dated by TCRdb to 2015 to 2017). Libraries were prepared through 5' RACE. The sample was run on an Illumina HiSeq 2500. A second PCR of about 6 to 12 cycles was run with a J-beta primer mix and a sample-barcoded 5' primer. TCRdb reprocessed the public reads (quality trimming at Q25 with fastp, clone calling with MiXCR) and kept in-frame beta chains. Entries that share a CDR3 protein sequence are merged under the most common genes and DNA. Here the sample has 750,000 to 950,000 distinct CDR3 sequences; 50% to 65% occur a single time. The ten largest make up around 41% of the sample. The sequenced material came from blood. Receptor source: an elderly man in good health.

The V call is TRBV15, the J call TRBJ1-1, with a weak D call TRBD1 (5 bases). V was cut by 5 bases and J by 0 bases, with 10 bases left in between. The CDR3 sequence is 14 residues long. CDR1 and CDR2 from the germline V gene are LNHNV and YYDKDF (reference sequence). The CDR3 DNA is TGTGCCACCAGCGGGGGAGGGTTGAACACTGAAGCTTTCTTT. It specifies CATSGGGLNTEAFF.

CDR3 in amino acids: CASSLGDREGGNQPQHF. The CDR3 nucleotides are TGCGCCAGCAGCTTGGGTGACAGGGAAGGGGGCAATCAGCCCCAGCATTTT. The V call is TRBV5-1, the J call TRBJ1-5; 7 nucleotides match TRBD1. With V trimmed by 0 bases and J by 2 bases, 8 bases remained unmatched. This CDR3 region has 17 residues. Germline V CDR1 and CDR2: SGHRS, YFSETQ.

This clonotype turned up a few times. The chain employs TRBV15 and TRBJ2-4; maybe TRBD1 (5 bases). The J call may be incorrect, as the DNA end agrees better with TRBJ2-7. The germline CDR1 and CDR2 sequences are LNHNV and YYDKDF (reference sequence). The CDR3 extends over 15 amino acids. DNA for the CDR3: TGTGCCACCAGCAGAGATGGGGCGGACCACTACGAGCAGTACTTC. Translated, it gives CATSRDGADHYEQYF.

The chain recombines TRBV6-1 with TRBJ1-3; possibly TRBD1 for D (6 bases). CDR3 length equals 15 residues. CDR1 and CDR2 from the germline V gene are MNHNS and SASEGT. Trimming cost V 11 bases and J 0 bases, with 17 bases left between them. The CDR3 loop reads CASGGQPFSGNTIYF. CDR3 in DNA: TGTGCCTCGGGAGGACAGCCCTTCTCTGGAAACACCATATATTTT.

The V gene is TRBV24-1, the J gene TRBJ2-2, with D tentatively TRBD1 (6 bases). Trimming stripped 4 bases from V and 5 bases from J, with 19 bases between. The CDR3 runs to 17 residues. Looked up from germline, CDR1 is KGHDR and CDR2 is SFDVKD. CDR3 sequence reads: CATSDMGAGEKTGELFF. DNA for the CDR3: TGTGCCACCAGTGACATGGGGGCTGGGGAAAAAACCGGGGAGCTGTTTTTT.

The V call is TRBV28, the J call TRBJ1-1, with TRBD1 as a possible D gene (5 bases). The CDR3 loop spans 16 amino acids. Looked up from germline, CDR1 is MDHEN and CDR2 is SYDVKM. The V end was cut by 7 bases, the J end by 4 bases, with 22 bases between. The CDR3 here is CASTIYIRASGTEAFF. The CDR3 region has the DNA TGTGCCAGCACGATATATATCAGGGCTTCGGGCACTGAAGCTTTCTTT.

The chain is built from TRBV4-2 and TRBJ2-1, with D maybe TRBD2 (5 bases). The germline V gene has CDR1 LGHNA and CDR2 YNFKEQ. V gave up 0 bases and J gave up 0 bases, with 12 bases separating them. The CDR3 is 17 residues long. CDR3 sequence (DNA): TGTGCCAGCAGCCAAGATCGGAGCGGAAGCTCCTACAATGAGCAGTTCTTC. Residues: CASSQDRSGSSYNEQFF.

This clonotype was counted between two and nine times. The chain uses TRBV11-3 and TRBJ2-1, with TRBD2 matching 8 bases. CDR1 and CDR2 from the germline V gene are SGHNT and YENEEA. The CDR3 runs 15 residues. Trimming at V came to 1 base and at J to 8 bases, leaving 7 bases not matched to a gene. The CDR3 spells CASSLAGGPGYEQFF. The CDR3 DNA reads TGTGCCAGCAGCTTAGCGGGAGGGCCAGGGTATGAGCAGTTCTTC.

The chain recombines TRBV3-1 with TRBJ2-5; 10 bases align to TRBD2. The J call could be wrong; TRBJ2-7 is a better fit for the DNA end. The CDR3 is made up of 16 amino acids. The germline V gene encodes CDR1 LGHDT and CDR2 YNNKEL (reference sequence). The CDR3 coding sequence is TGTGCCAGCAGCCCCCTTAGCGGGAGGTCCCCCTACGAGCAGTACTTC. Its translation is CASSPLSGRSPYEQYF.

This clonotype was recorded a few times. This rearrangement joins TRBV18 to TRBJ2-5, with a weak D call TRBD1 (6 bases). The J call may be in error: the DNA end matches TRBJ2-7 better. Germline V gives CDR1 KGHSH, CDR2 LQKENI. CDR3 size: 14 residues. The CDR3 is CASSSGTRVYEQYF. The CDR3 DNA is TGTGCCAGCTCCTCCGGGACAAGGGTTTACGAGCAGTACTTC.

J is TRBJ1-1 and V is TRBV4-3, with D possibly matching TRBD1 (6 bases). The CDR3 has 14 residues. V was pared by 4 bases and J by 5 bases, with 14 bases between. Germline assignment: CDR1 LGHNA and CDR2 YSLEER. The CDR3 nucleotides read TGCGCCAGCAGCCTCCGGACAGAGGGAACTGAAGCTTTCTTT. This sequence encodes CASSLRTEGTEAFF.

The sample holds a few counts of this clonotype. The chain combines TRBV6-1 with TRBJ2-5; D is undetermined. CDR1 and CDR2 from the germline V gene are MNHNS and SASEGT. V lost 6 bases and J 7 bases, leaving 12 bases between the germline ends. CDR3 length: 12 amino acids. The CDR3 sequence: CASSLLWRTQYF. As DNA, the CDR3 is TGTGCCAGCAGCCTCTTGTGGCGGACCCAGTACTTC.

This clonotype was observed a few times. The chain couples TRBV29-1 to TRBJ2-7, with TRBD2 matching over 7 bases. Germline-derived CDR1 and CDR2 are SQVTM and ANQGSEA. Trimming removed 4 bases from V and 8 bases from J; junction bases left unmatched: 14. This CDR3 spans 14 amino acids. The CDR3 region is CSVVKGGSAWQQYF. CDR3 DNA sequence: TGCAGCGTTGTAAAGGGCGGGAGTGCATGGCAGCAGTACTTC.

The sample holds a few counts of this clonotype. The genes are TRBV6-5 and TRBJ2-1; maybe TRBD1 (7 bases). Germline loops: CDR1 MNHEY, CDR2 SVGAGI. CDR3 length: 15 residues. The V gene lost 2 bases and the J gene lost 10 bases, with 18 bases spanning the gap. The CDR3 here is CASSYVAGGPLEQFF. For the CDR3, the DNA is TGTGCCAGCAGTTACGTGGCAGGGGGGCCATTAGAGCAGTTCTTC.

This clonotype was observed a handful of times. This rearrangement joins TRBV7-2 to TRBJ2-6, with a possible D match to TRBD2 (6 bases). Trimming pared 4 bases from V and 3 bases from J, leaving 10 bases between. The germline V gene encodes CDR1 SGHTA and CDR2 FQGNSA. This CDR3 has 15 residues. The CDR3 is CASSSRGGGANVLTF. CDR3 in DNA: TGTGCCAGCAGCTCAAGGGGAGGTGGGGCCAACGTCCTGACTTTC. The whole variable domain, filled in from reference TRBV7-2 and TRBJ2-6, reads GAGVSQSPSNKVTEKGKDVELRCDPISGHTALYWYRQSLGQGLEFLIYFQGNSAPDKSGLPSDRFSAERTGGSVSTLTIQRTQQEDSAVYLCASSSRGGGANVLTFGAGSRLTVL.

V usage is TRBV6-1 and J usage is TRBJ2-7, with D unresolved. Germline-derived CDR1 and CDR2 are MNHNS and SASEGT. Trimming shortened V by 4 bases and J by 2 bases, and 12 bases separated the two germline ends. The CDR3 spans 14 residues. CDR3 bases: TGTGCCAGCAGTGGAAAGACATCTACCTACGAGCAGTACTTC. Translation: CASSGKTSTYEQYF.

In regard to this clonotype: One junction end does not reproduce the germline sequence, and a read error may be involved. The chain is built from TRBV6-1 and TRBJ2-3; D gene uncertain. Germline V CDR1 and CDR2: MNHNS, SASEGT. The CDR3 has 16 amino acids. The CDR3 nucleotides read TGTGTCAGCAGTGCCCTGGGGAAAACTAGCACAGATACGCAGTATTTT. The encoded protein is CVSSALGKTSTDTQYF.

The chain has TRBV9 and TRBJ2-3; D perhaps matches TRBD2 (6 bases). The CDR3 totals 15 residues. The V end was cut by 0 bases, the J end by 7 bases, with 15 bases between. Germline loops: CDR1 SGDLS, CDR2 YYNGEE. The CDR3 bases are TGTGCCAGCAGCGTAGTCGGCGGAGGGGAGTATACGCAGTATTTT. Its protein is CASSVVGGGEYTQYF.

The rearrangement uses TRBV20-1 and TRBJ2-5; 9 bases agree with TRBD2. The assigned J gene may be wrong: the sequence end matches TRBJ2-7 better. Looked up from germline, CDR1 is DFQATT and CDR2 is SNEGSKA (reference sequence). The CDR3 covers 13 residues. The CDR3 nucleotides are TGCAGTGCTAGCGGGCTAGCGGGAAACGAGCAGTACTTC. This sequence encodes CSASGLAGNEQYF.

The V call is TRBV15, the J call TRBJ2-1; 9 bases line up with TRBD2. This CDR3 comprises 21 residues. V gave up 0 bases and J gave up 0 bases; unmatched junction bases: 15. CDR1 and CDR2 from the germline V gene are LNHNV and YYDKDF (reference sequence). As DNA, the CDR3 is TGTGCCACCAGCAGAGATTCTCCCCGAGCGGGAGGCCGAAGCTCCTACAATGAGCAGTTCTTC. It is translated as CATSRDSPRAGGRSSYNEQFF.

The CDR3 DNA reads TGCAGCGTGGCCGCCGGGACCACAGATACGCAGTATTTT. Translated, it gives CSVAAGTTDTQYF. This chain uses TRBV29-1 with TRBJ2-3; D may match TRBD1 or TRBD2 (5 bases each). The V gene lost 6 bases and the J gene lost 2 bases, with 12 bases spanning the gap. The germline V gene has CDR1 SQVTM and CDR2 ANQGSEA. This CDR3 has 13 residues.